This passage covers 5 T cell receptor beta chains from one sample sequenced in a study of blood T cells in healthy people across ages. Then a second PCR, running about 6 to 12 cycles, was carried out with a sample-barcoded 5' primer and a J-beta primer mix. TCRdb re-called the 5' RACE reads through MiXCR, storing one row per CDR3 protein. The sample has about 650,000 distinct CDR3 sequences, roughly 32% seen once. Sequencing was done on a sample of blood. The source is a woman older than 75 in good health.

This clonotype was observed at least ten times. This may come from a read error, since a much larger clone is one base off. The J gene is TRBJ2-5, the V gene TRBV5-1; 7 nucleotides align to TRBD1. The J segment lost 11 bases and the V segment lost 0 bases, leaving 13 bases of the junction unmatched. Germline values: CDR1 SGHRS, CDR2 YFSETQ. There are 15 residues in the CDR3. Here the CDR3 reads CASSLGTGEYNEQYF. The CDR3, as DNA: TGCGCCAGCAGCTTGGGTACAGGGGAATACAATGAGCAGTACTTC.

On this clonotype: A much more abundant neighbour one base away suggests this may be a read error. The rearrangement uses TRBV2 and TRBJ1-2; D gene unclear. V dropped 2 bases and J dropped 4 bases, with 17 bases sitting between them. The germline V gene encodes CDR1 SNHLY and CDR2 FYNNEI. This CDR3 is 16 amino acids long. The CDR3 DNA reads TGTGCCAGCAGTGAACTCCCGAACTACGAGGCCTATGGCTACACCTTC. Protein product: CASSELPNYEAYGYTF.

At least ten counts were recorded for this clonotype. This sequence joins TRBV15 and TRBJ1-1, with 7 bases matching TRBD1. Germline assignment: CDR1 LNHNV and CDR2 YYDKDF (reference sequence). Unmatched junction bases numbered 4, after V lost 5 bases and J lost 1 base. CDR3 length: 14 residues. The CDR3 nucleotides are TGTGCCACCAGCGGTAGGACAGGGAACACTGAAGCTTTCTTT. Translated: CATSGRTGNTEAFF.

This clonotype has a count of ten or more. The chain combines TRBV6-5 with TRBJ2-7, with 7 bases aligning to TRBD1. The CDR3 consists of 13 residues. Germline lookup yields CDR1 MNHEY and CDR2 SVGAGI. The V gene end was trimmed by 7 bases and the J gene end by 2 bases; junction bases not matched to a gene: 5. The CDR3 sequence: CASNPTGTYEQYF. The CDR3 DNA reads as TGTGCCAGCAACCCGACAGGGACCTACGAGCAGTACTTC.

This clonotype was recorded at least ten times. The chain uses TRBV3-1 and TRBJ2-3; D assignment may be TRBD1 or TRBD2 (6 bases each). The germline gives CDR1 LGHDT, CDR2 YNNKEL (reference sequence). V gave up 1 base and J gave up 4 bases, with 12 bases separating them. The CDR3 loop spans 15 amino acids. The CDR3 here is CASSQGTGRSDTQYF. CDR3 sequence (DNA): TGTGCCAGCAGCCAAGGAACAGGGAGGTCAGATACGCAGTATTTT.